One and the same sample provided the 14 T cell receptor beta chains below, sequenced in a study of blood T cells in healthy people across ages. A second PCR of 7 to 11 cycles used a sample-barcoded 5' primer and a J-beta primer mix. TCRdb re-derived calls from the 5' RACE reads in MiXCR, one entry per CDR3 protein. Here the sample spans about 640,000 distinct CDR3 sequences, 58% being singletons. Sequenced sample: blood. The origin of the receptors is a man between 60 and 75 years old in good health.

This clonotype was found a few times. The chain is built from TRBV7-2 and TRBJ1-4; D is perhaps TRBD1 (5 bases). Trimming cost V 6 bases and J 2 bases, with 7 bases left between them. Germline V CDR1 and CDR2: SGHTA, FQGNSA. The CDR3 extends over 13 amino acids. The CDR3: CASRAGTNEKLFF. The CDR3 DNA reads TGTGCCAGCAGGGCAGGGACTAATGAAAAACTGTTTTTT.

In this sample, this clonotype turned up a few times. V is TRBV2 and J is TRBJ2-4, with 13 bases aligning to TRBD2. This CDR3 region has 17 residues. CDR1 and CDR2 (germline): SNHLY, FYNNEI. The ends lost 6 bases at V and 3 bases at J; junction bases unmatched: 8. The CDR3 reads CASRQGTSGVGKNIQYF. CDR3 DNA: TGTGCCAGCAGACAAGGGACTAGCGGGGTCGGCAAAAACATTCAGTACTTC. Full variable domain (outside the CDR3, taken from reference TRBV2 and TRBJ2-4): EPEVTQTPSHQVTQMGQEVILRCVPISNHLYFYWYRQILGQKVEFLVSFYNNEISEKSEIFDDQFSVERPDGSNFTLKIRSTKLEDSAMYFCASRQGTSGVGKNIQYFGAGTRLSVL.

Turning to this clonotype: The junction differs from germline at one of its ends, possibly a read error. The CDR3 here is CASSPGTAMNTEAFF. CDR3 in DNA: TGCGCCAGCAGTCCCGGGACAGCCATGAACACTGAAGCTTTCTTT. The chain recombines TRBV28 with TRBJ1-1, with TRBD1 identical over 7 bases. Germline-derived CDR1 and CDR2 are MDHEN and SYDVKM. The CDR3 consists of 15 residues.

CDR3 region: CASSYSVGQQNTQFF. The CDR3 bases are TGTGCCAGCAGTTACTCAGTGGGACAGCAGAACACCCAGTTCTTC. J is TRBJ2-1 and V is TRBV6-5; TRBD1 agrees at 7 bases. This CDR3 is 15 amino acids long. Germline V gene sequence: CDR1 MNHEY, CDR2 SVGAGI. Trimming cost V 0 bases and J 13 bases; bases outside gene matches: 12.

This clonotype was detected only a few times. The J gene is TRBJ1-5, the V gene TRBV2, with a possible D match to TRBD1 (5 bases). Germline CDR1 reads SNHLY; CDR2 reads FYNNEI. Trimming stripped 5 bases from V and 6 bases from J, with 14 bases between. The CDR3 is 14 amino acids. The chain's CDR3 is CASSLGVSGQPQHF. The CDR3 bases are TGTGCCAGCAGTCTAGGGGTTTCGGGTCAGCCCCAGCATTTT.

DNA for the CDR3: TGCAGTGCTAGCCCGGCGGGGGATAGCACAGATACGCAGTATTTT. It is translated as CSASPAGDSTDTQYF. The gene calls are TRBV20-1 and TRBJ2-3; 7 positions agree with TRBD2. V was clipped by 3 bases and J by 0 bases; unmatched bases: 6. The CDR3 covers 15 residues. Per the germline V gene, CDR1 is DFQATT and CDR2 is SNEGSKA (reference sequence).

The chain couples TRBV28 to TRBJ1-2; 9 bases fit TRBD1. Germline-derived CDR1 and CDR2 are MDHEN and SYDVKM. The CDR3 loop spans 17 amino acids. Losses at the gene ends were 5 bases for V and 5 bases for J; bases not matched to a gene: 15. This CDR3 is CASSPRGRGQGLYGYTF. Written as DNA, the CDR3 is TGTGCCAGCAGTCCCAGGGGACGGGGACAGGGCTTATATGGCTACACCTTC.

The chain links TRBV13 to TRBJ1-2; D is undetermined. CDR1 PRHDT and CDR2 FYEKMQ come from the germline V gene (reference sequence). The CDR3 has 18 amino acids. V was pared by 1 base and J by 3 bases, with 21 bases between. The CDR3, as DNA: TGTGCCAGCAGCTTAGAAGGCTGGTCTACCCGGCGAGACTATGGCTACACCTTC. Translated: CASSLEGWSTRRDYGYTF. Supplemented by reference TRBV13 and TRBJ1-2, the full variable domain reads AAGVIQSPRHLIKEKRETATLKCYPIPRHDTVYWYQQGPGQDPQFLISFYEKMQSDKGSIPDRFSAQQFSDYHSELNMSSLELGDSALYFCASSLEGWSTRRDYGYTFGSGTRLTVV.

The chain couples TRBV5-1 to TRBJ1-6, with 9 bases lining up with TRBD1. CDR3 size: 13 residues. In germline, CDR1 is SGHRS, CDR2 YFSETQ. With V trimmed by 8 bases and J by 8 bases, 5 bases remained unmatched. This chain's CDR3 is CASQQGADSPLHF. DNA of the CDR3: TGCGCCAGTCAACAGGGGGCGGATTCACCCCTCCACTTT.

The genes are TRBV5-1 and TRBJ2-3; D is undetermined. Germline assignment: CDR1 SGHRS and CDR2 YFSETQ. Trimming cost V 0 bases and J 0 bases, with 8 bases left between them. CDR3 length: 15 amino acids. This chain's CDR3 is CASSLGHTSTDTQYF. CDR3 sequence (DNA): TGCGCCAGCAGCTTGGGCCACACTAGCACAGATACGCAGTATTTT.

CDR3: CASSVGARGRETQYF. The CDR3 nucleotides are TGTGCCAGCAGCGTAGGGGCAAGGGGTCGGGAGACCCAGTACTTC. J is TRBJ2-5 and V is TRBV9; possibly TRBD1 for D (5 bases). Germline CDR1 and CDR2: SGDLS and YYNGEE. The CDR3 loop spans 15 amino acids. The germline V and J ends were trimmed by 0 bases and 5 bases, with 14 bases remaining between them.

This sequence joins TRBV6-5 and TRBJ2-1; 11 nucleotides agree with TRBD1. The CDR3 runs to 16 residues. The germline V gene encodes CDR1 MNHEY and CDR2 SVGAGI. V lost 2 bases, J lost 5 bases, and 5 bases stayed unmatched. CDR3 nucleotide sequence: TGTGCCAGCAGTTACAGAGGGACAGGGGGTGACAATGAGCAGTTCTTC. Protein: CASSYRGTGGDNEQFF.

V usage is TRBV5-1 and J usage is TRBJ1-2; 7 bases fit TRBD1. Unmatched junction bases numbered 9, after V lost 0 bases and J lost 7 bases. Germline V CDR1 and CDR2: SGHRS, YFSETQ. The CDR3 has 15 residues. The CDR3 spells CASSLAVTGSGGYTF. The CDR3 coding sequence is TGCGCCAGCAGCTTGGCCGTGACAGGGTCGGGTGGCTACACCTTC.

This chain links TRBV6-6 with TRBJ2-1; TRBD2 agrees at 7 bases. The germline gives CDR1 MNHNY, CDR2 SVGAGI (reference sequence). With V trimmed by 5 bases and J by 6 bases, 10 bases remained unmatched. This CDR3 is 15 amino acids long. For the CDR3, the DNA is TGTGCCAGCAGTCACCCGGGGGGACTGGTCAATGAGCAGTTCTTC. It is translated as CASSHPGGLVNEQFF.